This entry lists 5 T cell receptor beta chains sequenced from one sample in a study of cytomegalovirus exposure and HLA in healthy donors. In the PCR, 60 Vbeta and 13 Jbeta primers were used. TCRdb keeps only in-frame clones here, not all; method: immunoSEQ multiplex PCR. The sample consists of 120,000 or so clones, over 60% of them appearing once. Sequenced sample: PBMCs. These receptors were obtained from a human donor in good health.

In DNA, the CDR3 is TGTGCCAGCAGTTCGCCACAGGGTGGGTTCTACGAGCAGTACTTC. Translated: CASSSPQGGFYEQYF. The chain has TRBV6-5 and TRBJ2-7; TRBD1 might be the D (6 bases). CDR1 is MNHEY and CDR2 is SVGAGI in the germline V gene. Trimming stripped 4 bases from V and 3 bases from J, with 16 bases between. The CDR3 has 15 amino acids.

The DNA of the CDR3 is TGCAGCGTTGGCCCTGGGACAGGGAACACCGGGGAGCTGTTTTTT. Translated, it gives CSVGPGTGNTGELFF. The V call is TRBV29-1, the J call TRBJ2-2, with 8 bases aligning to TRBD1. The CDR3 contains 15 residues. Germline-derived CDR1 and CDR2 are SQVTM and ANQGSEA. V trimming: 4 bases; J trimming: 1 base; junction bases outside the gene matches: 5.

V and J are TRBV11-2 and TRBJ1-2, with D possibly being TRBD1 (5 bases). Looked up from germline, CDR1 is SGHAT and CDR2 is FQNNGV. V shed 2 bases and J shed 6 bases, with 19 bases lying between them. The CDR3 is 16 amino acids. Here the CDR3 DNA reads TGTGCCAGCAGCTTACCGTCCGTAAGGGGTGTCGATGGCTACACCTTC. The encoded protein is CASSLPSVRGVDGYTF.

The chain carries TRBV5-3 and TRBJ1-1; maybe TRBD1 (6 bases). TRBV5-3 is flagged as an ORF with uncertain function. The CDR3 runs 16 residues. The V end lost 0 bases, the J end lost 0 bases, and 12 bases lay between the germline ends. The CDR3 loop is CARSLGGAGVNTEAFF. The CDR3 DNA reads as TGTGCCAGAAGCTTGGGTGGAGCAGGGGTGAACACTGAAGCTTTCTTT.

The chain has TRBV5-1 and TRBJ2-3; 8 bases are shared with TRBD1. Trimming took 3 bases from V and 3 from J; bases not matched to a gene: 3. Germline V gene data show CDR1 as SGHRS and CDR2 as YFSETQ. This CDR3 spans 14 amino acids. The CDR3 loop reads CASSSRTGTDTQYF. The DNA for the CDR3 is TGCGCCAGCAGCTCTCGGACAGGGACAGATACGCAGTATTTT.